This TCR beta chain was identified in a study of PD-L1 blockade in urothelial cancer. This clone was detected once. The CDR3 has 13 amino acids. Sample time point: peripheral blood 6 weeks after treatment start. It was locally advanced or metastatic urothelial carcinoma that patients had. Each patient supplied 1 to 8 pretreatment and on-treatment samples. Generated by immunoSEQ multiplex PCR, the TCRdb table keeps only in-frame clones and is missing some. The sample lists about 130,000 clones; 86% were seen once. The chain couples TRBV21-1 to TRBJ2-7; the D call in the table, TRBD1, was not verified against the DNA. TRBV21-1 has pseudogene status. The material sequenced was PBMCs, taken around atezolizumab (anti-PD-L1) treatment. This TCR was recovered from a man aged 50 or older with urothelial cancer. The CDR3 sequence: CASSNKTDYEQYF. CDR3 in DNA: TGTGCCAGCAGCAATAAAACAGACTACGAGCAGTACTTC.